In this sample, the clone carrying this TCR beta chain turned up a few times. The antigen is not known. TCRdb re-called the 5' RACE reads with MiXCR, one entry per CDR3 protein. This table holds about 450,000 distinct CDR3 sequences, roughly a quarter found once. V was trimmed by 5 bases and J by 0 bases, leaving 16 bases between them. The CDR3 has 16 amino acids. Germline V gene sequence: CDR1 SGHRS, CDR2 YFSETQ. These data belong to a study of CD8 T cells in ankylosing spondylitis. Broader study findings: A TCR beta motif of eight highly homologous variants appeared characteristic of ankylosing spondylitis blood. Disease-linked clones were reportedly significantly enriched in matched ankylosing spondylitis synovial fluid.

This TCR came from a male donor with ankylosing spondylitis. V gene TRBV5-1 combines with J gene TRBJ2-3, with D tentatively TRBD2 (6 bases). Sample: blood, either unsorted or a sorted T cell fraction (not recorded which). The CDR3 nucleotides read TGCGCCAGCAGGAGATGGAGTAGCGGAAGCACAGATACGCAGTATTTT. Its protein is CASRRWSSGSTDTQYF. The full variable domain, its missing parts supplied by reference TRBV5-1 and TRBJ2-3, is KAGVTQTPRYLIKTRGQQVTLSCSPISGHRSVSWYQQTPGQGLQFLFEYFSETQRNKGNFPGRFSGRQFSNSRSEMNVSTLELGDSALYLCASRRWSSGSTDTQYFGPGTRLTVL.